This T cell receptor (beta chain) was profiled in a study of T cell responses to AZD1222 COVID-19 vaccine. Findings and caveats of the study: The study found vaccine-associated CD4 TCRs spanning spike, dominant at 160-218 and 743-854. The donor cohort was predominantly white British with a female majority, and clonal diversity may have been underestimated. Close to half of spike-specific TCRs reportedly recognize unmutated variant regions.

Clones were read by immunoSEQ multiplex PCR, and TCRdb kept only the in-frame ones, dropping some. The table lists 150,000 to 200,000 clones, more than 75% of them singletons, with 20% to 30% in the top ten. The study pooled second doses at about 4 or about 12 weeks. A note on this clone: The antigen remains undetermined.

This sequence was found in an adult who received the AZD1222 COVID-19 vaccine. Sequences were derived from peripheral blood, sampled 28 days after the second AZD1222 dose.

The CDR3 loop is CASSYPRVGTGGYTF. CDR3 DNA: TGTGCCAGCAGTTATCCCAGGGTAGGGACGGGTGGCTACACCTTC. The chain combines TRBV6-5 with TRBJ1-2, with a weak D call TRBD1 (5 bases). Germline CDR1 and CDR2: MNHEY and SVGAGI. The ends were cut back, 3 bases at V and 7 bases at J, with 18 bases in the middle. The CDR3 covers 15 residues.